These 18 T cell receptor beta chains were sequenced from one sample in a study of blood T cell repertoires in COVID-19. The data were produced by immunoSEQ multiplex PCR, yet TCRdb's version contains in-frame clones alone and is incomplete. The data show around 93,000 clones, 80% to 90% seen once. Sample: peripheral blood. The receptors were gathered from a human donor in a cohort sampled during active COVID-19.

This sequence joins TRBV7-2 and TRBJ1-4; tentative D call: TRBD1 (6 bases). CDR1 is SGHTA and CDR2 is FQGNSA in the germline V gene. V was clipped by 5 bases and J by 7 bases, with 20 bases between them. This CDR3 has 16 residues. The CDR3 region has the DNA TGTGCCAGCAGCCCCCTTACGCCGGGACAAGGTGAAAAACTGTTTTTT. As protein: CASSPLTPGQGEKLFF.

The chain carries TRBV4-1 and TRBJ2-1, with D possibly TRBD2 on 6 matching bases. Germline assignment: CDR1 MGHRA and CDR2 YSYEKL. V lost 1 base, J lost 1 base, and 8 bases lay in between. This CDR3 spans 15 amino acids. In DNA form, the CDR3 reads TGCGCCAGCAGCCAAGCGCGGGGATCCTACAATGAGCAGTTCTTC. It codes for CASSQARGSYNEQFF.

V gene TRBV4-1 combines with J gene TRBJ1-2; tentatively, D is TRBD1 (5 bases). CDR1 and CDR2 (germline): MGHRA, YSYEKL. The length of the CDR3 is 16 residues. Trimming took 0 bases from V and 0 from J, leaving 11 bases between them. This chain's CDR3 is CASSQEGLTSNYGYTF. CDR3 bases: TGCGCCAGCAGCCAAGAGGGACTAACCTCTAACTATGGCTACACCTTC.

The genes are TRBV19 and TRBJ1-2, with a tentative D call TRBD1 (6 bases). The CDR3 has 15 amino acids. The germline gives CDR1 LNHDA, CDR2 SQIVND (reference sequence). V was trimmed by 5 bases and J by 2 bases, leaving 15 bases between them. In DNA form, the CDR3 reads TGTGCCAGTAGTCCTCCGGCAGGGGCCAACTATGGCTACACCTTC. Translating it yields CASSPPAGANYGYTF.

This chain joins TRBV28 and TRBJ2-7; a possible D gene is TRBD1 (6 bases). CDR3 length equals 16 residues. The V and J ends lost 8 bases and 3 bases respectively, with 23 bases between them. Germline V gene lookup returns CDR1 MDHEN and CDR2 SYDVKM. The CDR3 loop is CASQFPLSQGYYEQYF. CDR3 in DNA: TGTGCCAGCCAGTTTCCCCTGTCACAGGGTTACTACGAGCAGTACTTC. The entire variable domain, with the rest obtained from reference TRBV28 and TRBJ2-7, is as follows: DVKVTQSSRYLVKRTGEKVFLECVQDMDHENMFWYRQDPGLGLRLIYFSYDVKMKEKGDIPEGYSVSREKKERFSLILESASTNQTSMYLCASQFPLSQGYYEQYFGPGTRLTVT.

CDR3: CASSSQGDSLSNGRVFF. For the CDR3, the DNA is TGTGCCAGCAGTTCCCAGGGGGACTCGTTATCAAACGGAAGGGTGTTTTTT. The rearrangement joins TRBV28 to TRBJ1-4; TRBD1 aligns across 7 bases. The CDR3 runs to 17 residues. V was pared by 4 bases and J by 15 bases, with 23 bases of the junction left unmatched. Germline CDR1 MDHEN, CDR2 SYDVKM.

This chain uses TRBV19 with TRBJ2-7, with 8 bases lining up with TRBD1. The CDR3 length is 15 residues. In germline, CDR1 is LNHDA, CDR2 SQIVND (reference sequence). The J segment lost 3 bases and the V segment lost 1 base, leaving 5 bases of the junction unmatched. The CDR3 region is CASSIARGQVYEQYF. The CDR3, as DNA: TGTGCCAGTAGTATAGCGAGGGGACAGGTCTACGAGCAGTACTTC.

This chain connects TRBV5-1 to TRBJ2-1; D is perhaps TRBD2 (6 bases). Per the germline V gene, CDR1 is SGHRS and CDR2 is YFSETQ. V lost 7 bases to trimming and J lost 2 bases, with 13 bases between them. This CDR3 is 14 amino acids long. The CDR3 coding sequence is TGCGCCAGCTCGGAGGGAGATACCTACAATGAGCAGTTCTTC. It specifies CASSEGDTYNEQFF. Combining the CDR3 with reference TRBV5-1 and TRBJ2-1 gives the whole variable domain KAGVTQTPRYLIKTRGQQVTLSCSPISGHRSVSWYQQTPGQGLQFLFEYFSETQRNKGNFPGRFSGRQFSNSRSEMNVSTLELGDSALYLCASSEGDTYNEQFFGPGTRLTVL.

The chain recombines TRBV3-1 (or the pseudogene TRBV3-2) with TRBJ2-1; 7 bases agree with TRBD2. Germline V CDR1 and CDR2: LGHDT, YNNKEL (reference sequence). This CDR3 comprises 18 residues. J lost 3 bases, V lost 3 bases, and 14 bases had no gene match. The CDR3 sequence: CASSHNPPRAGVYNEQFF. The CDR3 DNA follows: TGTGCCAGCAGCCACAACCCGCCCCGGGCGGGAGTCTACAATGAGCAGTTCTTC.

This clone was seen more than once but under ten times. DNA of the CDR3: TGTGCCACCAGTGATGCACAACAGGGTCCGGTCACTGAAGCTTTCTTT. Translated: CATSDAQQGPVTEAFF. This chain uses TRBV24-1 with TRBJ1-1, with D perhaps TRBD1 (6 bases). This CDR3 comprises 16 residues. V lost 3 bases, J lost 4 bases, and 17 bases lay in between. Germline CDR1 KGHDR, CDR2 SFDVKD.

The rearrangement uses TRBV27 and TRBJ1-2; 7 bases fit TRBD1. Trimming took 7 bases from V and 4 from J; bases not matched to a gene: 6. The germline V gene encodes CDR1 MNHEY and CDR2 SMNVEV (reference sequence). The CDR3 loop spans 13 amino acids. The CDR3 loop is CASKPTGLYGYTF. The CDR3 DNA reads TGTGCCAGCAAACCGACAGGGCTCTATGGCTACACCTTC.

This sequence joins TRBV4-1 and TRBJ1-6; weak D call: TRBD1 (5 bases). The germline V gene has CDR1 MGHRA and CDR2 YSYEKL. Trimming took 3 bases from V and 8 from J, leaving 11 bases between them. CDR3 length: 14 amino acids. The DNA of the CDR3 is TGCGCCAGCAGCCATGGGGGAGGCGATTCACCCCTCCACTTT. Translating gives CASSHGGGDSPLHF.

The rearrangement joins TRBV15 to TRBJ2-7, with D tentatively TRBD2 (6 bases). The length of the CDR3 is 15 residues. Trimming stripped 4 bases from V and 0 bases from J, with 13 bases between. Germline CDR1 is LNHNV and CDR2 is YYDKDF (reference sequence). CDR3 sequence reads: CATSTGLSPSYEQYF. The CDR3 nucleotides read TGTGCCACCAGCACGGGACTTTCCCCCTCCTACGAGCAGTACTTC.

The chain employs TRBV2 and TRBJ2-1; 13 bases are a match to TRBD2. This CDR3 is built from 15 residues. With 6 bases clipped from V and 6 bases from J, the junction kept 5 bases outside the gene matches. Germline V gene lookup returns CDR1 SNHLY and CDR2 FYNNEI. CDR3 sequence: CASSTGTSGANEQFF. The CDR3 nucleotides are TGTGCCAGCAGCACCGGGACTAGCGGGGCCAATGAGCAGTTCTTC.

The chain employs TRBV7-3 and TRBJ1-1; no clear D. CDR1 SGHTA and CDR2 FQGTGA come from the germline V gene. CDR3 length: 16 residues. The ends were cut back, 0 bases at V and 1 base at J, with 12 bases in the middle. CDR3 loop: CASSLTREVTNTEAFF. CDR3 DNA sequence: TGTGCCAGCAGCTTAACGCGGGAGGTGACGAACACTGAAGCTTTCTTT.

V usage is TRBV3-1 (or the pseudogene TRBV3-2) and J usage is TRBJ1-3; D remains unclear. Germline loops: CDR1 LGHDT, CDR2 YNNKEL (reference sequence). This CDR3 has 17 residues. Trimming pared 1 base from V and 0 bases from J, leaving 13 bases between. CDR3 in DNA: TGTGCCAGCAGCCAAGCCCGGTCGTCGAGCTCTGGAAACACCATATATTTT. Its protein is CASSQARSSSSGNTIYF.

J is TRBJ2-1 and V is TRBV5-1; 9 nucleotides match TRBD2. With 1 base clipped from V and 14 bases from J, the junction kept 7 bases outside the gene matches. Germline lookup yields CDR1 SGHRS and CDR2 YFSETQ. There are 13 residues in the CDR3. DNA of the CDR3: TGCGCCAGCAGCTTGACTAGCGGGTCGTCTGAGTTCTTC. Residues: CASSLTSGSSEFF.

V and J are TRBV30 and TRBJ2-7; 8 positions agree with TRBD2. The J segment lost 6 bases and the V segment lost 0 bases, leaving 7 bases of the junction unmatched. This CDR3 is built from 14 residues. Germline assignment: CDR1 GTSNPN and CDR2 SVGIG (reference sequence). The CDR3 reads CAWSVPGGAREQYF. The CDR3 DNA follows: TGTGCCTGGAGTGTACCGGGGGGGGCCCGCGAGCAGTACTTC.